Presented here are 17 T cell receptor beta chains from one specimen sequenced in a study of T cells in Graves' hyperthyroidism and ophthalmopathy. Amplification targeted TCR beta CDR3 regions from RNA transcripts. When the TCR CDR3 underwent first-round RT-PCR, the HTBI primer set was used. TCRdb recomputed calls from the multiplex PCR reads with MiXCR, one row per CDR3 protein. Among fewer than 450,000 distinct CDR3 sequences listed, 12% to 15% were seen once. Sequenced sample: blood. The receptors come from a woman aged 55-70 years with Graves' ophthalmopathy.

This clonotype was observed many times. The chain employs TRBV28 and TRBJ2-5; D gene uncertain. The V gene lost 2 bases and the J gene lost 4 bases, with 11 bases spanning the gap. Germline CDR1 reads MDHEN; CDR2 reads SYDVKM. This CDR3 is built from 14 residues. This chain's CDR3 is CASSLPQNRETQYF. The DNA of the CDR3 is TGTGCCAGCAGTTTACCCCAAAATCGAGAGACCCAGTACTTC.

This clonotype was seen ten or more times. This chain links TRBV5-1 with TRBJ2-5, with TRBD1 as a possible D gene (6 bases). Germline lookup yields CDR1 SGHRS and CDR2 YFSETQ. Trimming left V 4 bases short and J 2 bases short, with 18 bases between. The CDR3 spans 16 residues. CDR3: CASSPRDTTWQETQYF. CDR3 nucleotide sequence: TGCGCCAGCAGCCCCCGGGACACGACATGGCAAGAGACCCAGTACTTC.

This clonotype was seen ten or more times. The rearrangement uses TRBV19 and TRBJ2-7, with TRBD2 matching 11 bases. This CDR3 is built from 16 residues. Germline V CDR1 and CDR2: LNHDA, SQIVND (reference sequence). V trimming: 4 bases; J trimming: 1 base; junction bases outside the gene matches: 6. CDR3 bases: TGTGCCAGTAGTAACCCCGGGACTAGCGGATCCTACGAGCAGTACTTC. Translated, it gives CASSNPGTSGSYEQYF. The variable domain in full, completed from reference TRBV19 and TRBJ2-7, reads DGGITQSPKYLFRKEGQNVTLSCEQNLNHDAMYWYRQDPGQGLRLIYYSQIVNDFQKGDIAEGYSVSREKKESFPLTVTSAQKNPTAFYLCASSNPGTSGSYEQYFGPGTRLTVT.

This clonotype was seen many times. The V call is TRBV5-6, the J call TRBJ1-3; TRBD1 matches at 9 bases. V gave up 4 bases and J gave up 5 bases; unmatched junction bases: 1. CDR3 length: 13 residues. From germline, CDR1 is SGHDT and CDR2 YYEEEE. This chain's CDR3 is CASSGQGRNTIYF. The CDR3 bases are TGTGCCAGCAGCGGACAGGGGAGAAACACCATATATTTT.

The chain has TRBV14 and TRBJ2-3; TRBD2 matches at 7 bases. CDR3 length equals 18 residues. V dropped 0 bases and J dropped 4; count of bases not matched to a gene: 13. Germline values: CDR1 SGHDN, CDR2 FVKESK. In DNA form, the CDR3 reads TGTGCCAGCAGCCAAGACCTCGGGGGAGGGAATGCCGCAGATACGCAGTATTTT. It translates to CASSQDLGGGNAADTQYF. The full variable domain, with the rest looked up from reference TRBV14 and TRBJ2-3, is EAGVTQFPSHSVIEKGQTVTLRCDPISGHDNLYWYRRVMGKEIKFLLHFVKESKQDESGMPNNRFLAERTGGTYSTLKVQPAELEDSGVYFCASSQDLGGGNAADTQYFGPGTRLTVL.

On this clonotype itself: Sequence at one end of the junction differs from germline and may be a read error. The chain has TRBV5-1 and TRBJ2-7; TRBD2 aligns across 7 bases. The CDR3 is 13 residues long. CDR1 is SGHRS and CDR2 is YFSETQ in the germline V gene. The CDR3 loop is CASSTGLMYEQCF. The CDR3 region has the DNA TGCGCCAGCAGCACGGGACTAATGTACGAGCAGTGCTTC.

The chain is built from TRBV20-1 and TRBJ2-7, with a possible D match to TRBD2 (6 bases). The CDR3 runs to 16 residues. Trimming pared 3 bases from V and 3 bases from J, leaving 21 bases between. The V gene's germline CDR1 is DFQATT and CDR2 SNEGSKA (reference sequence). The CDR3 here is CSASAGSYNGGYEQYF. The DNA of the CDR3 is TGCAGTGCTAGTGCCGGGAGCTACAACGGCGGCTACGAGCAGTACTTC.

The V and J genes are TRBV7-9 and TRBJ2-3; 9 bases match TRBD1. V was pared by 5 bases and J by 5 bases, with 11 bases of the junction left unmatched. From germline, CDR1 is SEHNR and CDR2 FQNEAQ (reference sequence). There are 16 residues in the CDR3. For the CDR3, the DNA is TGTGCCAGCAGCCAGGACAGGGGTGGATTCTTAGATACGCAGTATTTT. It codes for CASSQDRGGFLDTQYF. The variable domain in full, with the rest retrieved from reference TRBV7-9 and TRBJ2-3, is DTGVSQNPRHKITKRGQNVTFRCDPISEHNRLYWYRQTLGQGPEFLTYFQNEAQLEKSRLLSDRFSAERPKGSFSTLEIQRTEQGDSAMYLCASSQDRGGFLDTQYFGPGTRLTVL.

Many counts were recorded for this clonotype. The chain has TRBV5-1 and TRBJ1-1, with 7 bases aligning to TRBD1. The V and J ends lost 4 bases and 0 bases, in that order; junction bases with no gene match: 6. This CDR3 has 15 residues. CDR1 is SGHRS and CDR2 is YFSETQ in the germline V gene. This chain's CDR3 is CASSPKTGMNTEAFF. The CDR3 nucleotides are TGCGCCAGCAGCCCTAAGACAGGGATGAACACTGAAGCTTTCTTT.

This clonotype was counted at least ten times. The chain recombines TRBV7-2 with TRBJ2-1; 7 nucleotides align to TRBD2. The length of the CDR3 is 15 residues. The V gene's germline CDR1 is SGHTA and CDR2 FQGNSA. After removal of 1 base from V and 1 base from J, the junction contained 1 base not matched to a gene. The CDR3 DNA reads TGTGCCAGCAGCTTAGTGGGAGGGTCCTACAATGAGCAGTTCTTC. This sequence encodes CASSLVGGSYNEQFF.

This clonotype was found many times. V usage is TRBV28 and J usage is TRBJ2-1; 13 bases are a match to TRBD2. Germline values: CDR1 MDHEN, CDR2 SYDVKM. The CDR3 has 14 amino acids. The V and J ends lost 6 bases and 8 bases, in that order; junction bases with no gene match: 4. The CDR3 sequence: CASRLAGGPDEQFF. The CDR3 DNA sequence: TGTGCCAGCAGACTAGCGGGAGGGCCGGATGAGCAGTTCTTC.

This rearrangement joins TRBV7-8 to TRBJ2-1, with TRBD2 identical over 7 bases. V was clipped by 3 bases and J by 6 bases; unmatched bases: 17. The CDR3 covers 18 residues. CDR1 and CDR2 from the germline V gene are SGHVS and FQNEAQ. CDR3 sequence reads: CASSFGRVRREFGNEQFF. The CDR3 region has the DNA TGTGCCAGCAGCTTCGGCAGGGTCCGGCGGGAGTTCGGCAATGAGCAGTTCTTC.

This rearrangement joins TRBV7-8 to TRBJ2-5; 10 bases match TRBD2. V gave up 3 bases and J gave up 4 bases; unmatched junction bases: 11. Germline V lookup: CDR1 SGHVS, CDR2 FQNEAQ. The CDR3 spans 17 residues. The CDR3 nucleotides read TGTGCCAGCAGCTTTCAGGCGGTGGCTAGCGGGAGAGAGACCCAGTACTTC. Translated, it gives CASSFQAVASGRETQYF.

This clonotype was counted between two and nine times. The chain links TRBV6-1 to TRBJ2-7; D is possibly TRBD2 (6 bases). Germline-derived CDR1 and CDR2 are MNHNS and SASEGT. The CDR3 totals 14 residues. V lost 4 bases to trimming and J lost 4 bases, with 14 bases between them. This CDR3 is CASSGGGLLYEQYF. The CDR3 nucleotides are TGTGCCAGCAGTGGGGGAGGACTCCTGTACGAGCAGTACTTC.

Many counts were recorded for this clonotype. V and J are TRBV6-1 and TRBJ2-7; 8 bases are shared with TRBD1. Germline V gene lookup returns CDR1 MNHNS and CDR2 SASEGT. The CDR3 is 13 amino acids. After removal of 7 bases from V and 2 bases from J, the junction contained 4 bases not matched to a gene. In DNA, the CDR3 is TGTGCCAGCATGAGGGACAGGACCTACGAGCAGTACTTC. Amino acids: CASMRDRTYEQYF.

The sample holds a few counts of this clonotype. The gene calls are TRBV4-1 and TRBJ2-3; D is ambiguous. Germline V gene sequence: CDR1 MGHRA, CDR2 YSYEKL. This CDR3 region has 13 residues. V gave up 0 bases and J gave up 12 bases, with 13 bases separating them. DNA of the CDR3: TGCGCCAGCAGCCAAGAGGAACTCCTTCCCCAGTATTTT. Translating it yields CASSQEELLPQYF.

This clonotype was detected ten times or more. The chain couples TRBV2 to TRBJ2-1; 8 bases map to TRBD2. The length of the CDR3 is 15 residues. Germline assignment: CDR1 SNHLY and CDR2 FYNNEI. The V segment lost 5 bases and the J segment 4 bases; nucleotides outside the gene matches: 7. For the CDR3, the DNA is TGTGCCAGCAGTCGGCGAACTAGCGGATACAATGAGCAGTTCTTC. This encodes CASSRRTSGYNEQFF.